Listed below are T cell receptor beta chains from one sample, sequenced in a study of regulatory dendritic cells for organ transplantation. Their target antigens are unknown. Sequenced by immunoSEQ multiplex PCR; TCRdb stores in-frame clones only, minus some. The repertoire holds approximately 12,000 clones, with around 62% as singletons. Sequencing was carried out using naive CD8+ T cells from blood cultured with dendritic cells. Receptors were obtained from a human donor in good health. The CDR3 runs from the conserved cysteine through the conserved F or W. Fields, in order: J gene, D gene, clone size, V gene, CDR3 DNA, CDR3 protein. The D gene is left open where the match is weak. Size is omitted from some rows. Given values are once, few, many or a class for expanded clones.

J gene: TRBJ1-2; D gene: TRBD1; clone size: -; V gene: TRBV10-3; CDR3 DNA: TGTGCCATCAGGATACAGGGGGCGCCTAACTATGGCTACACCTTC; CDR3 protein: CAIRIQGAPNYGYTF
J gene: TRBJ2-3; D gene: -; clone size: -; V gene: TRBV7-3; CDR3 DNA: TGTGCCAGCAGCTTAACTAGCGGTTTTACAGATACGCAGTATTTT; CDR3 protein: CASSLTSGFTDTQYF
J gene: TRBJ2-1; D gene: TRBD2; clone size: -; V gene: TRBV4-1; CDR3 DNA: TGCGCCAGCAGCGGACTAGCGGGGGGGGGTGAGCAGTTCTTC; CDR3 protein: CASSGLAGGGEQFF
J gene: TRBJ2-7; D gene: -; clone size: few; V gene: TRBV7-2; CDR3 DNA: TGTGCCAGCAGCTTAGGTAGAAATAACTACGAGCAGTACTTC; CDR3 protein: CASSLGRNNYEQYF
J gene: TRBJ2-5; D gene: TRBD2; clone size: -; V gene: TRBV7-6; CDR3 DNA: TGTGCCAGCAGCTCCGGACTAGAAGAGACCCAGTACTTC; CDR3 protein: CASSSGLEETQYF
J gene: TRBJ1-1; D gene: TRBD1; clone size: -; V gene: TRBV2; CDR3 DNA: TGTGCCAGCAGTGAGACAGGGGAGGAGGACACTGAAGCTTTCTTT; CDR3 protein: CASSETGEEDTEAFF
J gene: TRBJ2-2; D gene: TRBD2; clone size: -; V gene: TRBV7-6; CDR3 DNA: TGTGCCAGCAGCTTAGCGCGGCAGGGAGGGGTGGACACCGGGGAGCTGTTTTTT; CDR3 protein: CASSLARQGGVDTGELFF
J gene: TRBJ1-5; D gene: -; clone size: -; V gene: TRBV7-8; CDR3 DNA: TGTGCCAGCAGCTTAGACAGTACCAATCAGCCCCAGCATTTT; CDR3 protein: CASSLDSTNQPQHF
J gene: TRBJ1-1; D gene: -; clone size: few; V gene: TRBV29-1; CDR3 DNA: TGCAGCGTTGAACCCGTGAACACTGAAGCTTTCTTT; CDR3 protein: CSVEPVNTEAFF
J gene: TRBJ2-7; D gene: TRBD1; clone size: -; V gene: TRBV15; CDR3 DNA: TGTGCCACCAGCAGGGGACAGGGGCCCTACGAGCAGTACTTC; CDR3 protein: CATSRGQGPYEQYF
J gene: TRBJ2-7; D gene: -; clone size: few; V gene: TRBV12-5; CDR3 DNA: TGTGCTAGTGGTTTGGATACAGTATCCTACGAGCAGTACTTC; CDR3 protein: CASGLDTVSYEQYF
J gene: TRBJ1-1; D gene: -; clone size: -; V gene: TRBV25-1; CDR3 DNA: TGTGCCAGCAGTGATCGCGGGGAGGGATTTAACACTGAAGCTTTCTTT; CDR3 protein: CASSDRGEGFNTEAFF
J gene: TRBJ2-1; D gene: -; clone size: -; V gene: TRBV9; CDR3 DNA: TGTGCCAGCAGCGGGGGGGGCACCAATGAGCAGTTCTTC; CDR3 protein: CASSGGGTNEQFF
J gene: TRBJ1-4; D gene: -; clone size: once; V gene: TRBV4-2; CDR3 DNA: TGTGCCAGCAGCCCCTCCCTGCGTGGGGAGGAGGAAAAACTGTTTTTT; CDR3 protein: CASSPSLRGEEEKLFF
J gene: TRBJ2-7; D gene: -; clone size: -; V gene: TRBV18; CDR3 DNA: TGTGCCAGCGGGGACCGGGACAACTACGAGCAGTACTTC; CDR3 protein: CASGDRDNYEQYF
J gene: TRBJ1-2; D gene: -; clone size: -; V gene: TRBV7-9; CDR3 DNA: TGTGCCAGCGATGAGGTCAATGGCTACACCTTC; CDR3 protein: CASDEVNGYTF
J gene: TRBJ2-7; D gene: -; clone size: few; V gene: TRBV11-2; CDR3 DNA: TGTGCCAGCAGCTTAGGGGGGGAGGCCTACGAGCAGTACTTC; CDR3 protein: CASSLGGEAYEQYF
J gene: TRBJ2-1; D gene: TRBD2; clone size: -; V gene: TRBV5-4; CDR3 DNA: TGTGCCAGCAGCTGGCTAGCGGGGGAGGATGAGCAGTTCTTC; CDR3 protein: CASSWLAGEDEQFF
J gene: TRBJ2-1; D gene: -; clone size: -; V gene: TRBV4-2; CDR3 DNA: TGTGCCAGCAGCCCGGAGGGGGGGTACAATGAGCAGTTCTTC; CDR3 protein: CASSPEGGYNEQFF
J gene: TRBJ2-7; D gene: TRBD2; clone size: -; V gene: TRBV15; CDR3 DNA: TGTGCCACCAGCAGAGAATCGGTAGCGGGGGGGCAGTACGAGCAGTACTTC; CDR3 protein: CATSRESVAGGQYEQYF
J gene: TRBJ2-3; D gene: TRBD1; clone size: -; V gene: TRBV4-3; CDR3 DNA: TGCGCCAGCAGCCCGGGGACAGGGGCTTCAGATACGCAGTATTTT; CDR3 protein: CASSPGTGASDTQYF
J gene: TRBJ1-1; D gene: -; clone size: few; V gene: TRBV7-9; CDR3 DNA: TGTGCCAGCAGCGCGGGACGCACCACTGAAGCTTTCTTT; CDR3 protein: CASSAGRTTEAFF
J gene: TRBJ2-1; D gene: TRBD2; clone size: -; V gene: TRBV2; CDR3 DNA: TGTGCCAGCAGTCTGTTGGCGGGGGGGCCAGGGGACGACAATGAGCAGTTCTTC; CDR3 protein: CASSLLAGGPGDDNEQFF
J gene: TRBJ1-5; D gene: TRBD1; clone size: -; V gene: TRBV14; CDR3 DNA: TGTGCCAGCAGCCCAGGGGGCGGCAATCAGCCCCAGCATTTT; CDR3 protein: CASSPGGGNQPQHF
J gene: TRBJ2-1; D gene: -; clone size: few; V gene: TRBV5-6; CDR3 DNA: TGTGCCAGCAGCTTCGGGAATGAGCAGTTCTTC; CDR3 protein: CASSFGNEQFF
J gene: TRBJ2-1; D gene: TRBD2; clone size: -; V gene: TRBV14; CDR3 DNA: TGTGCCAGCAGATCTTTGGGGGAGGGTGAGCAGTTCTTC; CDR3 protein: CASRSLGEGEQFF
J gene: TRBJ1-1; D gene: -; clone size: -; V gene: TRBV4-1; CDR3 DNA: TGCGCCAGCAGCCAGGGGGCGAACACTGAAGCTTTCTTT; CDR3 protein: CASSQGANTEAFF
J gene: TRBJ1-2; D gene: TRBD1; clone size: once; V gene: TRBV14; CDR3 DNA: TGTGCCAGCAGCAGGTCAGGGGGCAACTATGGCTACACCTTC; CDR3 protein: CASSRSGGNYGYTF
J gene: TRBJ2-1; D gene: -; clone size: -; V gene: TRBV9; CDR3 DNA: TGTGCCAGCAGCGTAGACAGGAATGAGCAGTTCTTC; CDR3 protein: CASSVDRNEQFF
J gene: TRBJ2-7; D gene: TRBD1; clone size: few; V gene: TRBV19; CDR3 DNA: TGTGCCAGTAGTGCCCCCGGGACAGGGTACGACGAGCAGTACTTC; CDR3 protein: CASSAPGTGYDEQYF
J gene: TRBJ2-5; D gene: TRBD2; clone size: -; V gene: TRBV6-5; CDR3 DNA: TGTGCCAGCAGTTCAGCGGGAGGGGTTCAAGAGACCCAGTACTTC; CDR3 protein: CASSSAGGVQETQYF
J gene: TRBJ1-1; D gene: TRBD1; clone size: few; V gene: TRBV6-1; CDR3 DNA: TGTGCCAGCAGTCCTCGGACAGGGAGGTTTCCTGAAGCTTTCTTT; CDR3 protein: CASSPRTGRFPEAFF
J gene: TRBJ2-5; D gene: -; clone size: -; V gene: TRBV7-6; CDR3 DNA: TGTGCCAGCAGCTCCGGACTAAAAGAGACCCAGTACTTC; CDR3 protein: CASSSGLKETQYF
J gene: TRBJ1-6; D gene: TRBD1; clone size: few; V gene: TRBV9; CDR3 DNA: TGTGCCAGCAGCGTAGGAGGGACAGGTAACTCACCCCTCCACTTT; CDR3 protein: CASSVGGTGNSPLHF
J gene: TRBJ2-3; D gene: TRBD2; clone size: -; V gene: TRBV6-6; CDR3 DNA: TGTGCCAGCAGTTACTTAGCGGGAAGCACAGATACGCAGTATTTT; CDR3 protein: CASSYLAGSTDTQYF
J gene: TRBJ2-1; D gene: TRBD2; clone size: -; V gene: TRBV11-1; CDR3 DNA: TGTGCCAGCAGCTTAGCCCGGACTAGCGGTGGTCACAATGAGCAGTTCTTC; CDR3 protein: CASSLARTSGGHNEQFF
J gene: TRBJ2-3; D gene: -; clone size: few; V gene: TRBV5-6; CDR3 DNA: TGTGCCAGCAGCTTGGGAGGGGGGGCCGTCGATACGCAGTATTTT; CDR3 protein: CASSLGGGAVDTQYF
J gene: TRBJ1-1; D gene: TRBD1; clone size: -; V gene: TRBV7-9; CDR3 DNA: TGTGCCATTCGGACAGGGGGATCAGGCACTGAAGCTTTCTTT; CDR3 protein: CAIRTGGSGTEAFF
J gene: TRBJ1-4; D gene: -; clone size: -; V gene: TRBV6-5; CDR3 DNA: TGTGCCAGCAGTTACAACCGGGCAACTAATGAAAAACTGTTTTTT; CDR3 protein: CASSYNRATNEKLFF
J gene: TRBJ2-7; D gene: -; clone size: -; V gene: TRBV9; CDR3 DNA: TGTGCCAGCAGCGTAGTTGCGGGGAGCTCCTACGAGCAGTACTTC; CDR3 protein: CASSVVAGSSYEQYF
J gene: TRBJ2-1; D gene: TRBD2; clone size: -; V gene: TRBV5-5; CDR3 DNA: TGTGCCAGCAGCTTGTTTAGCGGGGGGCCCTACAATGAGCAGTTCTTC; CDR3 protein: CASSLFSGGPYNEQFF
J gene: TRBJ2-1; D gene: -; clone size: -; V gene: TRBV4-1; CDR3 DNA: TGCGCCAGCAGCCAATCCGGGACTTCCTGGAATGAGCAGTTCTTC; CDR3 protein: CASSQSGTSWNEQFF
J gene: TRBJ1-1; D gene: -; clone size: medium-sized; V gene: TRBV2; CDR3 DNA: TGTGCCAGCAGTGAATCGGTCATGAACACTGAAGCTTTCTTT; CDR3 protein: CASSESVMNTEAFF
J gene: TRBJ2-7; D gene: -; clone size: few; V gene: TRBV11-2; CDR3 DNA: TGTGCCAGCAGCTTAACAGGGAAAGGGTACTACGAGCAGTACTTC; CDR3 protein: CASSLTGKGYYEQYF
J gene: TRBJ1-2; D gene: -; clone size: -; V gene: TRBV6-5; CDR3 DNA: TGTGCCAGCAGTTTAACAGGTGCTGGCTACACCTTC; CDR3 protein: CASSLTGAGYTF
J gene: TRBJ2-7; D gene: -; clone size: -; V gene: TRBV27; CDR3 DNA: TGTGCCAGCAGCCTTACAGGGACCTACGAGCAGTACTTC; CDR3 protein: CASSLTGTYEQYF
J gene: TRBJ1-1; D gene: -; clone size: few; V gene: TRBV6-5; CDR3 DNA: TGTGCCAGCAGTTATTCGTTTCGGGGCACTGAAGCTTTCTTT; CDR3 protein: CASSYSFRGTEAFF
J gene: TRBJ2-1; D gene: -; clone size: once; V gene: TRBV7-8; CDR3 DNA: TGTGCCAGCAGCCTCCAGTGGAATGAGCAGTTCTTC; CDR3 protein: CASSLQWNEQFF
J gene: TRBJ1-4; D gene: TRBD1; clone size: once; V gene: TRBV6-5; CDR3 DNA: TGTGCCAGCAGTTTGTACGCTCAGGGGGAGGAAGAAAAACTGTTTTTT; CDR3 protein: CASSLYAQGEEEKLFF
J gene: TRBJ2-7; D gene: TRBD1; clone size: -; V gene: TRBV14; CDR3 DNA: TGTGCCAGCAGCCACCCTGGGACAGGGGGATACGAGCAGTACTTC; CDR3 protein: CASSHPGTGGYEQYF
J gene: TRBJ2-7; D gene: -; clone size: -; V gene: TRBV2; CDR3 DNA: TGTGCCAGCAGTGAAGGTGCGGAGGGCTCCTACGAGCAGTACTTC; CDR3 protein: CASSEGAEGSYEQYF
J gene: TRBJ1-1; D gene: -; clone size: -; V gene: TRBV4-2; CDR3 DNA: TGTGCCAGCAGCCAAGCAGGGCCTACTGAAGCTTTCTTT; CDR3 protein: CASSQAGPTEAFF
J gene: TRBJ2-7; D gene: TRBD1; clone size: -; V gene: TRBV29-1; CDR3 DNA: TGCAGCGTGACCAGCCGGGACAGGGGGGACTACGAGCAGTACTTC; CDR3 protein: CSVTSRDRGDYEQYF